Each of the 16 T cell receptor beta chains below was sequenced from the same sample in a study of spatial heterogeneity in lung cancer. The time point denotes: sample taken at primary tumor resection. One entry per CDR3 protein results from TCRdb running MiXCR on the 5' RACE reads. The repertoire holds about 44,000 distinct CDR3 sequences, approximately 14% seen once, with 50% to 60% in the top ten. The source was PBMCs, collected at surgery. These receptors came from a male donor with early-stage non-small cell lung cancer.

This clonotype was counted only a few times. The V call is TRBV20-1, the J call TRBJ2-2; TRBD2 might be the D (5 bases). Germline V CDR1 and CDR2: DFQATT, SNEGSKA (reference sequence). Trimming took off 2 bases at V and 4 bases at J, with 14 bases between the two ends. CDR3 length: 15 residues. Written as DNA, the CDR3 is TGCAGTGCTAGACCCGGCGGGCCGGGCACCGGGGAGCTGTTTTTT. It translates to CSARPGGPGTGELFF.

The chain carries TRBV27 and TRBJ2-1; 15 nucleotides match TRBD2. This CDR3 has 16 amino acids. Germline CDR1 and CDR2: MNHEY and SMNVEV (reference sequence). Trimming removed 4 bases from V and 3 bases from J; junction bases left unmatched: 1. The CDR3 loop reads CASSSGLAGGYNEQFF. The DNA of the CDR3 is TGTGCCAGCAGTTCGGGACTAGCGGGAGGCTACAATGAGCAGTTCTTC.

This clonotype was recorded many times. An end of the junction differs from the germline gene, which may be a read error. This chain joins TRBV7-7 and TRBJ2-3; 9 bases agree with TRBD2. The CDR3 sequence is 17 residues long. CDR1 is SSHAT and CDR2 is FNYEAQ in the germline V gene (reference sequence). CDR3 sequence reads: CASSLGPAAGGTDTQYF. CDR3 in DNA: TGTGCTAGCAGCTTAGGCCCCGCAGCGGGGGGAACAGATACGCAGTATTTT.

In its sample, this clonotype was seen many times. The rearrangement links TRBV3-1 to TRBJ2-7; 10 bases match TRBD1. Germline V gives CDR1 LGHDT, CDR2 YNNKEL (reference sequence). The ends lost 4 bases at V and 0 bases at J; junction bases unmatched: 3. This CDR3 has 15 amino acids. The CDR3 nucleotides are TGTGCCAGCAGCCGACAGGGGGCAAGCTCCTACGAGCAGTACTTC. The encoded protein is CASSRQGASSYEQYF.

There are a few counts of this clonotype. V and J are TRBV11-2 and TRBJ1-1; D ambiguous. V was clipped by 2 bases and J by 5 bases, with 9 bases between them. CDR1 and CDR2 from the germline V gene are SGHAT and FQNNGV. CDR3 length equals 13 residues. The CDR3 coding sequence is TGTGCCAGCAGCTTATTCCGAGGGACTGAAGCTTTCTTT. Amino acids: CASSLFRGTEAFF.

This rearrangement joins TRBV4-3 to TRBJ2-5, with D unresolved. V was cut by 1 base and J by 1 base, with 4 bases left in between. CDR3 length: 13 residues. Germline V gene data show CDR1 as LGHNA and CDR2 as YSLEER. In DNA, the CDR3 is TGCGCCAGCAGCCAAGCGCTCCAAGAGACCCAGTACTTC. This encodes CASSQALQETQYF.

The genes are TRBV9 and TRBJ1-2, with D tentatively TRBD1 (6 bases). The CDR3 totals 15 residues. From germline, CDR1 is SGDLS and CDR2 YYNGEE. Trimming shortened V by 0 bases and J by 3 bases, and 12 bases separated the two germline ends. For the CDR3, the DNA is TGTGCCAGCAGCGTAGGATTCGGACAGCACTATGGCTACACCTTC. Encoded protein: CASSVGFGQHYGYTF.

This clonotype was picked up a small number of times. V gene TRBV7-2 combines with J gene TRBJ2-1; 11 nucleotides match TRBD2. CDR1 and CDR2 (germline): SGHTA, FQGNSA. CDR3 length: 17 residues. The junction had 12 bases not matched to a gene; V was cut back by 1 base and J by 10 bases. CDR3 sequence: CASSLEALLAGVLEQFF. CDR3 coding DNA: TGTGCCAGCAGCTTAGAGGCTCTACTAGCGGGAGTCCTAGAGCAGTTCTTC.

The chain uses TRBV9 and TRBJ2-1, with D tentatively TRBD2 (5 bases). V was clipped by 3 bases and J by 4 bases, with 11 bases between them. The CDR3 loop spans 14 amino acids. CDR1 is SGDLS and CDR2 is YYNGEE in the germline V gene. The CDR3 here is CASSASGSYNEQFF. DNA of the CDR3: TGTGCCAGCAGCGCTTCTGGGAGTTACAATGAGCAGTTCTTC.

The CDR3 coding sequence is TGTGCCAGCTCCCAAGAGGGGGAGCAGCCCCAGCATTTT. This translates into CASSQEGEQPQHF. The V call is TRBV18, the J call TRBJ1-5, with a possible D match to TRBD1 (6 bases). Trimming removed 6 bases at V and 7 bases at J, with 13 bases between. The germline gives CDR1 KGHSH, CDR2 LQKENI. CDR3 length: 13 amino acids. Looking up the rest from reference TRBV18 and TRBJ1-5 gives the full variable domain: NAGVMQNPRHLVRRRGQEARLRCSPMKGHSHVYWYRQLPEEGLKFMVYLQKENIIDESGMPKERFSAEFPKEGPSILRIQQVVRGDSAAYFCASSQEGEQPQHFGDGTRLSIL.

The chain employs TRBV4-2 and TRBJ1-1; a weak D match, TRBD1 (5 bases). Germline loops: CDR1 LGHNA, CDR2 YNFKEQ. The CDR3 has 16 residues. Trimming shortened V by 6 bases and J by 2 bases, and 19 bases separated the two germline ends. This CDR3 is CASRPGPRGPNTEAFF. CDR3 nucleotides: TGTGCCAGCAGGCCGGGACCCCGGGGCCCAAACACTGAAGCTTTCTTT.

This sequence joins TRBV12-3 or TRBV12-4 and TRBJ1-6; 7 nucleotides line up with TRBD1. CDR3 length: 12 residues. Losses at the gene ends were 3 bases for V and 13 bases for J; bases not matched to a gene: 3. The CDR3 loop reads CASSFNRGPLHF. DNA of the CDR3: TGTGCCAGCAGTTTCAACAGGGGTCCCCTCCACTTT.

This clonotype was detected only a few times. The chain uses TRBV5-4 and TRBJ1-1; D gene ambiguous. V was trimmed by 0 bases and J by 0 bases, leaving 9 bases between them. CDR3 size: 15 residues. Germline CDR1 and CDR2: SGHNT and YYREEE (reference sequence). The CDR3 loop is CASSLEPVMNTEAFF. DNA of the CDR3: TGTGCCAGCAGCTTGGAGCCAGTCATGAACACTGAAGCTTTCTTT.

This clonotype has ten or more counts. This chain links TRBV7-2 with TRBJ2-1, with 10 bases that match TRBD1. CDR1 SGHTA and CDR2 FQGNSA come from the germline V gene. Trimming cost V 6 bases and J 0 bases; bases outside gene matches: 11. The CDR3 has 18 residues. For the CDR3, the DNA is TGTGCCAGCAGAGACAGGGGGCGTCAACCGAGCTCCTACAATGAGCAGTTCTTC. It is translated as CASRDRGRQPSSYNEQFF.

A few counts support this clonotype. The chain joins TRBV6-2 or TRBV6-3 to TRBJ1-1, with 11 bases that match TRBD1. V lost 4 bases to trimming and J lost 1 base; unmatched junction nucleotides: 5. CDR1 is MNHEY, CDR2 SVGEGT, per germline. CDR3 size: 16 residues. For the CDR3, the DNA is TGTGCCAGCAGTTCCGCCGGGACAGGGGGGAACACTGAAGCTTTCTTT. Translating it yields CASSSAGTGGNTEAFF.

This clonotype turned up a few times. This chain connects TRBV6-5 to TRBJ1-6; perhaps TRBD1 as D (6 bases). CDR3 length equals 16 residues. Germline V gene lookup returns CDR1 MNHEY and CDR2 SVGAGI. Trimming took 3 bases from V and 8 from J, leaving 17 bases between them. In DNA form, the CDR3 reads TGTGCCAGCAGTTATTCCCCAGGGGTCTCAGATTCACCCCTCCACTTT. Translating it yields CASSYSPGVSDSPLHF.